The clone carrying this T cell receptor beta chain showed up just a few times. The CDR3 is 15 residues long. Germline CDR1 LGHNA, CDR2 YNFKEQ. Trimming took 4 bases from V and 4 from J; bases not matched to a gene: 8. TCRdb ran MiXCR on the 5' RACE reads and lists one entry per CDR3 protein. The table includes 250,000 or so distinct CDR3 sequences, more than 15% detected once. The source of the sample is a study of T-cell memory formation after mild COVID-19. This TCR was sampled from a man aged 18 to 30 who had mild COVID-19 (a few samples of this study predate the infection). Cell type and time point are not known. The chain couples TRBV4-2 to TRBJ2-5, with 8 positions matching TRBD2. Material for sequencing was PBMCs or a T cell subset sorted from them (not recorded which). The CDR3 here is CASSPRGGPGETQYF. The CDR3 DNA follows: TGTGCCAGCAGCCCCCGGGGGGGGCCTGGAGAGACCCAGTACTTC.